This TCR beta chain originates from a study of CD8 T cells in Susac syndrome. Study-level findings and limits: The authors acknowledged that their TCR sequencing and HLA analysis involved a relatively small number of individuals.

RNA in amounts of roughly 0.45 to 1 ug was reverse transcribed with random hexamers. The CDR3 of TCR beta was amplified by immunoSEQ multiplex PCR across 54 Vbeta and 13 Jbeta. TCRdb fed the immunoSEQ multiplex PCR reads into MiXCR, producing one record per CDR3 protein. The sample lists 330,000 or so distinct CDR3 sequences; approximately 91% were seen once. With regard to this clonotype: What it binds is not known.

Sequencing of TCR beta was performed on blood CD8+ T cells and on blood CD4+ T cells. The germline V gene has CDR1 GTSNPN and CDR2 SVGIG (reference sequence). The V gene end was trimmed by 7 bases and the J gene end by 4 bases; junction bases not matched to a gene: 9. The CDR3 is made up of 14 amino acids. The chain combines TRBV30 with TRBJ2-1; 8 nucleotides line up with TRBD2. Sequenced material: CD8+ T cells from PBMCs. The TCR sequence derives from a human donor with multiple sclerosis. Here the CDR3 DNA reads TGTGCCTACGACGGGACTAGGGATTACAATGAGCAGTTCTTC. Residues: CAYDGTRDYNEQFF.